The source of this T cell receptor (beta chain) is a study of shared clonotypes between healthy human individuals. V lost 1 base to trimming and J lost 1 base, with 14 bases between them. This CDR3 spans 17 amino acids. Germline assignment: CDR1 MGHRA and CDR2 YSYEKL. TCRdb keeps only in-frame clones here, not all; method: immunoSEQ multiplex PCR. The sample consists of around 2.5 million clones, approximately 94% of them appearing once. The receptor comes from a man aged 18 to 30 in good health. Some clones in this sample may be carry-over from other donors' samples. What was sequenced was naive CD4+ T cells from PBMCs. Subset: CD45RA+ positively selected. This chain uses TRBV4-1 with TRBJ2-1; the D gene is possibly TRBD2 (6 bases). Here the CDR3 DNA reads TGCGCCAGCAGCCAAGCGGATCTAGCGCTATCCTACAATGAGCAGTTCTTC. Protein product: CASSQADLALSYNEQFF.